Each of the 17 T cell receptor beta chains below was sequenced from the same sample in a study of cytomegalovirus exposure and HLA in healthy donors (dated by TCRdb to the late 2010s). Preparation of the library involved the immunoSEQ multiplex PCR assay. For the multiplex PCR, a mixture combining 60 forward primers for TCR Vbeta segments and 13 reverse primers for TCR Jbeta segments was used. TCRdb obtained this table from immuneACCESS and retained in-frame rearrangements with V and J assigned. These tables miss some clones; where compared with another copy, unresolved V genes account for less than half of the shortfall, and the remainder is unexplained. This specimen's table enumerates about 130,000 clones. Around 2.4% of the sample is in the top ten clones. The sequenced material came from PBMCs. The receptor set was obtained from a man in his forties or fifties in good health and CMV-seronegative.

The chain uses TRBV11-3 and TRBJ2-5; possible D gene TRBD1, 6 bases. Germline CDR1 reads SGHNT; CDR2 reads YENEEA. The V end lost 2 bases, the J end lost 3 bases, and 13 bases lay between the germline ends. This CDR3 is built from 15 residues. The CDR3 DNA reads TGTGCCAGCAGCTTACCCAGGGGTTTCGAAGAGACCCAGTACTTC. Translating it yields CASSLPRGFEETQYF. The whole variable domain, filled in from reference TRBV11-3 and TRBJ2-5, reads EAGVVQSPRYKIIEKKQPVAFWCNPISGHNTLYWYLQNLGQGPELLIRYENEEAVDDSQLPKDRFSAERLKGVDSTLKIQPAELGDSAVYLCASSLPRGFEETQYFGPGTRLLVL.

Turning to this clone: An end of the junction does not agree with germline; a read error may underlie this. The chain recombines TRBV27 with TRBJ2-3; D call uncertain. The CDR3 has 13 residues. In germline, CDR1 is MNHEY, CDR2 SMNVEV (reference sequence). The CDR3 region has the DNA TGTGCCAGCAGTTTAAGTAATACAGATATGCAGTATTTT. Protein product: CASSLSNTDMQYF.

This chain connects TRBV27 to TRBJ2-7; TRBD2 aligns across 8 bases. The CDR3 length is 15 residues. Germline assignment: CDR1 MNHEY and CDR2 SMNVEV (reference sequence). V lost 1 base and J lost 2; bases outside the gene matches: 4. The CDR3 is CASSLFREGAYEQYF. CDR3 sequence (DNA): TGTGCCAGCAGTTTATTTCGGGAGGGGGCCTACGAGCAGTACTTC.

This chain uses TRBV2 with TRBJ2-7, with 7 bases that match TRBD2. The trim removed 8 bases at V and 0 bases at J, leaving 4 bases unmatched. CDR1 and CDR2 (germline): SNHLY, FYNNEI. This CDR3 spans 13 amino acids. CDR3 sequence (DNA): TGTGCCAGCCGGGGGGACCCCTCCTACGAGCAGTACTTC. It encodes CASRGDPSYEQYF. Full variable domain (missing parts from reference TRBV2 and TRBJ2-7): EPEVTQTPSHQVTQMGQEVILRCVPISNHLYFYWYRQILGQKVEFLVSFYNNEISEKSEIFDDQFSVERPDGSNFTLKIRSTKLEDSAMYFCASRGDPSYEQYFGPGTRLTVT.

The rearrangement joins TRBV27 to TRBJ2-2; 14 bases match TRBD2. This CDR3 is 18 amino acids long. Losses at the gene ends were 5 bases for V and 5 bases for J; bases not matched to a gene: 10. The germline gives CDR1 MNHEY, CDR2 SMNVEV (reference sequence). The CDR3 nucleotides read TGTGCCAGCAGTCGGGGGACTAGCGGGAGCTCGTGGACCGGGGAGCTGTTTTTT. Translation gives CASSRGTSGSSWTGELFF.

The chain has TRBV13 and TRBJ2-7; D is undetermined. Germline CDR1 and CDR2: PRHDT and FYEKMQ (reference sequence). V was trimmed by 3 bases and J by 1 base, leaving 10 bases between them. The CDR3 totals 14 residues. The CDR3 here is CASSFSTVSYEQYF. CDR3 nucleotides: TGTGCCAGCAGCTTTAGTACAGTTTCCTACGAGCAGTACTTC.

The chain is built from TRBV6-1 and TRBJ2-7; maybe TRBD2 (5 bases). The CDR3 has 13 amino acids. Germline CDR1 is MNHNS and CDR2 is SASEGT. Between the trimmed V and J ends, which lost 4 bases and 3 bases, there was a span of 10 bases. The CDR3 sequence: CASSAEAGYEQYF. CDR3 nucleotides: TGTGCCAGCAGTGCCGAGGCGGGCTACGAGCAGTACTTC.

The chain uses TRBV5-4 and TRBJ2-1; TRBD2 matches 11 bases. The V segment lost 7 bases and the J segment 6 bases; nucleotides outside the gene matches: 6. This CDR3 is 14 amino acids long. The germline V gene has CDR1 SGHNT and CDR2 YYREEE (reference sequence). CDR3 DNA: TGTGCCAGCGGAATAGCGGGAGGGTCCAATGAGCAGTTCTTC. This codes for CASGIAGGSNEQFF.

This chain links TRBV5-1 with TRBJ2-5; 13 bases match TRBD2. The ends lost 3 bases at V and 5 bases at J; junction bases unmatched: 7. The CDR3 has 16 residues. Germline V gives CDR1 SGHRS, CDR2 YFSETQ. As DNA, the CDR3 is TGCGCCAGCAGCTCTCAACTAGCGGGAGGGATGGAGACCCAGTACTTC. Translated: CASSSQLAGGMETQYF.

V gene TRBV10-2 combines with J gene TRBJ2-7; D may be TRBD1 (6 bases). This CDR3 contains 14 residues. The V and J ends lost 6 bases and 7 bases respectively, with 19 bases between them. Germline V gene data show CDR1 as WSHSY and CDR2 as SAAADI. The CDR3 reads CASRGRAGAGEQYF. In nucleotides, the CDR3 is TGCGCCAGCAGAGGACGGGCAGGGGCGGGTGAGCAGTACTTC.

The V call is TRBV5-1, the J call TRBJ1-3; 7 nucleotides align to TRBD1. V was clipped by 4 bases and J by 4 bases; unmatched bases: 8. From germline, CDR1 is SGHRS and CDR2 YFSETQ. This CDR3 is 15 amino acids long. DNA of the CDR3: TGCGCCAGCAGCACCGGGACAGCCCCGGGAAACACCATATATTTT. It translates to CASSTGTAPGNTIYF.

V is TRBV29-1 and J is TRBJ2-3; tentative D call: TRBD2 (6 bases). The CDR3 covers 11 residues. V gave up 5 bases and J gave up 6 bases, with 9 bases separating them. CDR1 is SQVTM, CDR2 ANQGSEA, per germline. The CDR3 DNA reads TGCAGCGTTACTAGCCGTGATACGCAGTATTTT. Its translation: CSVTSRDTQYF.

The J gene is TRBJ1-2, the V gene TRBV23-1; the D gene is possibly TRBD1 (6 bases). TRBV23-1 is an ORF, with its function uncertain. This CDR3 region has 16 residues. V was trimmed by 3 bases and J by 6 bases, leaving 20 bases between them. The DNA for the CDR3 is TGCGCCAGCAGTCATTCACCCCACAGGGACACTCATGGCTACACCTTC. Translated: CASSHSPHRDTHGYTF.

V gene TRBV7-9 combines with J gene TRBJ1-6; 7 positions match TRBD1. V dropped 3 bases and J dropped 7; count of bases not matched to a gene: 6. The germline gives CDR1 SEHNR, CDR2 FQNEAQ (reference sequence). This CDR3 comprises 15 residues. The CDR3 region has the DNA TGTGCCAGCAGCTTTAGACAGGGTGTGAATTCACCCCTCCACTTT. It yields the protein CASSFRQGVNSPLHF.

The chain uses TRBV13 and TRBJ2-5; TRBD2 agrees at 8 bases. The CDR3 is made up of 18 amino acids. The germline V gene encodes CDR1 PRHDT and CDR2 FYEKMQ (reference sequence). V lost 3 bases and J lost 0; bases outside the gene matches: 12. The CDR3 DNA sequence: TGTGCCAGCAGCTTTAAGAGGGCGGGAGGCCAGTACCAAGAGACCCAGTACTTC. It codes for CASSFKRAGGQYQETQYF.

The chain is built from TRBV10-2 and TRBJ2-7; 10 positions match TRBD2. The J call is in doubt because the DNA end fits TRBJ2-1 better. This CDR3 is 15 amino acids long. In germline, CDR1 is WSHSY, CDR2 SAAADI. The CDR3 sequence is CASRVAGGSYNEQFF. The CDR3 coding sequence is TGCGCCAGCAGGGTAGCGGGAGGCTCCTACAATGAGCAGTTCTTC.

The genes are TRBV19 and TRBJ1-4, with D perhaps TRBD1 (6 bases). Germline V CDR1 and CDR2: LNHDA, SQIVND (reference sequence). The CDR3 spans 12 residues. V was clipped by 10 bases and J by 7 bases, with 13 bases between them. CDR3 in DNA: TGTGCCACCCGAGGGACATTTGAAAAACTGTTTTTT. It is translated as CATRGTFEKLFF.